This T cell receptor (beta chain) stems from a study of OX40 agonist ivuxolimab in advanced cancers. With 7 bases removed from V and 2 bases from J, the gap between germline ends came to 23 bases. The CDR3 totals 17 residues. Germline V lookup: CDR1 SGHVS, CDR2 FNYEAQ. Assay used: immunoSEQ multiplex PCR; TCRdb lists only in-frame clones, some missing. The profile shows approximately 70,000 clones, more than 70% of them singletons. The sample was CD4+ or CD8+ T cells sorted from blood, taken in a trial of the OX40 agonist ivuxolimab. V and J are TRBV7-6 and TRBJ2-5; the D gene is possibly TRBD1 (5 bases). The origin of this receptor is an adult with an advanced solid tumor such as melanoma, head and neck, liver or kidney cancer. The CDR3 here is CASTTLKSWGLQETQYF. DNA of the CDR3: TGTGCCAGCACGACCCTCAAATCTTGGGGCCTACAAGAGACCCAGTACTTC.